The T cell receptor beta chain under discussion was sequenced for a study of T cells in women clearing cervical HPV infection. About the research overall: For cases, blood was sampled a median about 140 days after lesion detection, interquartile range roughly 80 to 200 days. Whole-study results and caveats: CIN3+ cases had significantly higher TCR repertoire richness than controls, but evenness did not differ.

In regard to this clone: As yet, its antigen is unknown.

Some clones are missing from TCRdb's copy, which holds only in-frame ones; the method was immunoSEQ multiplex PCR. This sample's table reports about 46,000 clones. The sequenced material came from blood buffy coat. This TCR was recovered from a woman aged 18-69 years with a cervical HPV16 infection that either progressed to CIN3+ or cleared (not recorded which).

The DNA read from the CDR3 is TGTGCCAGCTCACCAACCAGGGAAATTGACAATGAG. Translation gives CASSPTREIDNE. The full CDR3 protein reads CASSPTREIDNEQFF. The J gene is TRBJ2-1, the V gene TRBV18, with D perhaps matching TRBD1 (5 bases). The CDR3 end is not reached by the read, which stops 3 residues before it; the germline J gene fills it in. The CDR3 spans 15 residues. Looked up from germline, CDR1 is KGHSH and CDR2 is LQKENI. Trimming shortened V by 2 bases and J by 5 bases, and 13 bases separated the two germline ends.